The rows below give T cell receptor beta chains drawn from one sample of a study of blood T cell repertoires in COVID-19. Sequenced by immunoSEQ multiplex PCR; TCRdb stores in-frame clones only, minus some. The sample consists of 25,000 to 35,000 clones, around 74% of them appearing once. The sequenced sample was peripheral blood. These receptors came from an older woman with active or convalescent COVID-19. The CDR3 runs from the conserved cysteine through the conserved F or W. D genes are given only for firm matches. Not every row has a clone size; where given, it reads once, few, many or a size class.

D	size	V	J	DNA	CDR3
NA	NA	TRBV3-1/TRBV3-2	TRBJ1-1	TGTGCCAGCAGCCAAGATGCCAGGGGAGAGGCGATGAACACTGAAGCTTTCTTT	CASSQDARGEAMNTEAFF
NA	NA	TRBV18	TRBJ2-2	TGTGCCAGCTCAGGGCAGAACACCGGGGAGCTGTTTTTT	CASSGQNTGELFF
TRBD1	NA	TRBV6-6	TRBJ2-2	TGTGCCAGCAGTTACTCGCAGGGGGCCGGGGAGCTGTTTTTT	CASSYSQGAGELFF
NA	NA	TRBV9	TRBJ1-1	TGTGCCAGCAGCTTTGAGCCCTCAGGGAACACTGAAGCTTTCTTT	CASSFEPSGNTEAFF
NA	NA	TRBV5-1	TRBJ2-2	TGCGCCAGCAGCTTGGATATCCCTACCGCCGGGGAGCTGTTTTTT	CASSLDIPTAGELFF
TRBD1	once	TRBV13	TRBJ1-2	TGTGCCAGCAGCCTCGGGTTGGGACAGGGAGACTATGGCTACACCTTC	CASSLGLGQGDYGYTF
TRBD2	few	TRBV9	TRBJ2-1	TGTGCCAGCAGCGTAGAAAGTATGGCCTCGGGAGGCAATGAGCAGTTCTTC	CASSVESMASGGNEQFF
TRBD2	few	TRBV15	TRBJ2-7	TGTGCCACCAGCAGAGATAAGGGCGGGAGCTCCTACGAGCAGTACTTC	CATSRDKGGSSYEQYF
NA	NA	TRBV6-5	TRBJ2-7	TGTGCCAGCTCGCGGGACAGCGCTTCCTACGAGCAGTACTTC	CASSRDSASYEQYF
TRBD1	NA	TRBV6-4	TRBJ1-2	TGTGCCAGCAGGAAGACAGGGTCTGGGGATGGCTACACCTTC	CASRKTGSGDGYTF
TRBD1	NA	TRBV4-3	TRBJ1-3	TGCGCCAGCAGCCAAGAAGGGGGCGGAAACACCATATATTTT	CASSQEGGGNTIYF
NA	NA	TRBV9	TRBJ1-3	TGTGCCAGCAGCGTAGGTAACTCTGGAAACACCATATATTTT	CASSVGNSGNTIYF
NA	once	TRBV11-2	TRBJ2-7	TGTGCCGGCAGCTTATTTGCCCGGACACGGACCTACGAGCAGTACTTC	CAGSLFARTRTYEQYF
NA	NA	TRBV7-2	TRBJ2-1	TGTGCCAGCAGCCCCAGACTAGGCAATGAGCAGTTCTTC	CASSPRLGNEQFF
NA	NA	TRBV28	TRBJ2-2	TGTGCCAGCAACGGAGCTACCGGGGAGCTGTTTTTT	CASNGATGELFF
TRBD1	NA	TRBV7-2	TRBJ1-3	TGTGCCAGCAGCTTAGCTCTGGGCAGGGGGGAAGGAAACACCATATATTTT	CASSLALGRGEGNTIYF
TRBD2	NA	TRBV10-3	TRBJ2-5	TGTGCCATCAGTGACCCGGGACTAGATGGGTTGGCCCAAGAGACCCAGTACTTC	CAISDPGLDGLAQETQYF
NA	NA	TRBV19	TRBJ2-2	TGTGCCAGTAGTATAAGGGTAGGGCGACTAACCGGGGAGCTGTTTTTT	CASSIRVGRLTGELFF
TRBD1	NA	TRBV4-1	TRBJ2-5	TGCGCCAGCAGCCCGGGGACAGGGGGCAGGGAGACCCAGTACTTC	CASSPGTGGRETQYF
TRBD2	few	TRBV3-1/TRBV3-2	TRBJ2-1	TGTGCCAGCAGCCAAGATCTGGCTCGGGGGGCCTACAATGAGCAGTTCTTC	CASSQDLARGAYNEQFF
NA	NA	TRBV6-2/TRBV6-3	TRBJ2-6	TGTGCCAGCAGTTATTCAGGATCTGGGGCCAACGTCCTGACTTTC	CASSYSGSGANVLTF
NA	NA	TRBV7-3	TRBJ2-5	TGTGCCAGCAGCTTAAGAAGGGGAGAGACCCAGTACTTC	CASSLRRGETQYF
NA	NA	TRBV15	TRBJ1-4	TGTGCCACCAGCAGGGGGCCGGATGAAAAACTGTTTTTT	CATSRGPDEKLFF
NA	once	TRBV15	TRBJ2-1	TGTGCCACCAGCAGCGGGGTGGGAAATGAGCAGTTCTTC	CATSSGVGNEQFF
NA	NA	TRBV6-5	TRBJ1-2	TGTGCCAGCTCGTGGCCAGGGCAGTATGGCTACACCTTC	CASSWPGQYGYTF
NA	few	TRBV7-2	TRBJ1-3	TGTGCCAGCAGCTTAGCGGGGCCAGCCTTTTGGACTGGAAACACCATATATTTT	CASSLAGPAFWTGNTIYF
NA	few	TRBV7-2	TRBJ1-5	TGTGCCAGCAGCTTAAATCCGGGAGCTCAGCCCCAGCATTTT	CASSLNPGAQPQHF
NA	few	TRBV5-6	TRBJ2-1	TGTGCCAGCAGCTTGGTCCCCCCCCTATACAATGAGCAGTTCTTC	CASSLVPPLYNEQFF
NA	NA	TRBV5-5	TRBJ2-5	TGTGCCAGCAGCCCTGTCCGGGTGGACTCGCAAGAGACCCAGTACTTC	CASSPVRVDSQETQYF
NA	NA	TRBV14	TRBJ1-5	TGTGCCAGCAGCCAAGGGCTCCATCAGCCCCAGCATTTT	CASSQGLHQPQHF
TRBD2	few	TRBV12-5	TRBJ2-1	TGTGCTAGTGGTTTGCAGCGGGGGTTCGACAATGAGCAGTTCTTC	CASGLQRGFDNEQFF
NA	NA	TRBV19	TRBJ1-2	TGTGCCAGTACCAGGAAAACAGGGTCCTATGGCTACACCTTC	CASTRKTGSYGYTF
NA	NA	TRBV19	TRBJ1-4	TGTGCCAGTAGTCCCCTCGCAGCAACTAATGAAAAACTGTTTTTT	CASSPLAATNEKLFF
TRBD2	NA	TRBV3-1/TRBV3-2	TRBJ2-3	TGTGCCAGCAGCCAAGAAAGGACTGGACTAGCCGCAGATACGCAGTATTTT	CASSQERTGLAADTQYF
NA	NA	TRBV20-1	TRBJ2-7	TGCAGTGCTAGTCCAAGCGGCCGGACCTGGGAGCAGTACTTC	CSASPSGRTWEQYF
NA	NA	TRBV7-2	TRBJ2-2	TGTGCCTTCCGGGGGGCCGGCGGGGAGCTGTTTTTT	CAFRGAGGELFF
NA	NA	TRBV9	TRBJ2-5	TGTGCCAGCAGCCCTCGAGGGGAGACCCAGTACTTC	CASSPRGETQYF
NA	NA	TRBV29-1	TRBJ2-5	TGCAGCGTTGGTCGGACAGCGGAAGAAGAGACCCAGTACTTC	CSVGRTAEEETQYF
TRBD1	NA	TRBV7-8	TRBJ1-2	TGTGCCAGCAGCCGAGAAAACAGGGGTTACTATGGCTACACCTTC	CASSRENRGYYGYTF
TRBD1	once	TRBV3-1/TRBV3-2	TRBJ1-6	TGTGCCAGCAGCATGACTTCAGGGGGCGGGAATTCACCCCTCCACTTT	CASSMTSGGGNSPLHF
NA	NA	TRBV9	TRBJ2-3	TGTGCCAGCAGCCCGAGGGCCTTCTTTAGCACAGATACGCAGTATTTT	CASSPRAFFSTDTQYF
NA	NA	TRBV4-3	TRBJ1-4	TGCGCCAGCAGCCCCCGACAGGCTACAGAAAAACTGTTTTTT	CASSPRQATEKLFF
NA	few	TRBV9	TRBJ2-7	TGTGCCAGCAGCGTAGCGGCAGGAAGTTACTACGAGCAGTACTTC	CASSVAAGSYYEQYF
NA	NA	TRBV6-1	TRBJ1-1	TGTGCCAGCAGTGACGAGTCCCTCGGGGGGGGAGGGAAAGCTTTCTTT	CASSDESLGGGGKAFF
TRBD1	NA	TRBV2	TRBJ1-3	TGTGCCAGCAGTGTTTATGGAACAGGGGCTGGAAACACCATATATTTT	CASSVYGTGAGNTIYF
TRBD2	few	TRBV7-3	TRBJ2-3	TGTGCCAGCGGCCAAGCGGGGGGGAGCACAGATACGCAGTATTTT	CASGQAGGSTDTQYF
NA	NA	TRBV28	TRBJ2-4	TGTGCCAGCACTAAAGGGGGGAGGGGCATTCAGTACTTC	CASTKGGRGIQYF
NA	NA	TRBV20-1	TRBJ2-7	TGCAGTGCTGGCCGGGCCTACGAGCAGTACTTC	CSAGRAYEQYF
TRBD1	NA	TRBV2	TRBJ2-2	TGTGCCAGCAGTGAGAGACAGGGCTACTCCGGGGAGCTGTTTTTT	CASSERQGYSGELFF
NA	NA	TRBV6-6	TRBJ1-5	TGTGCCAGCAGTTACGGGGCTAGCAATCAGCCCCAGCATTTT	CASSYGASNQPQHF
TRBD2	NA	TRBV5-4	TRBJ2-1	TGTGCCAGCAGCTTGAGCGGGGGGCCTAATGAGCAGTTCTTC	CASSLSGGPNEQFF
NA	NA	TRBV6-2/TRBV6-3	TRBJ2-5	TGTGCCAGCAGTTACTCGTACTCCCCAGAGACCCAGTACTTC	CASSYSYSPETQYF
NA	NA	TRBV4-3	TRBJ1-2	TGCGCCAGCAGCCAAGAGGTGGGGCAGGACTATGGCTACACCTTC	CASSQEVGQDYGYTF
NA	NA	TRBV7-3	TRBJ1-1	TGTGCCAGCAGCCCCCGGGATGGCACTGAAGCTTTCTTT	CASSPRDGTEAFF